This is a list of T cell receptor beta chains from one sample in a study of PD-1 blockade in classical Hodgkin lymphoma. The data were produced by immunoSEQ multiplex PCR, yet TCRdb's version contains in-frame clones alone and is incomplete. Of roughly 25,000 clones listed, less than 75% are singletons. This material consisted of peripheral blood mononuclear cells (PBMCs), taken before the fourth cycle of nivolumab. The receptor source for this set is a human donor with classical Hodgkin lymphoma. The CDR3 runs from the conserved cysteine through the conserved F or W. Fields, in order: clone size, CDR3 length, D gene, V gene, J gene, CDR3 protein, CDR3 DNA. D genes are given only for firm matches. Size values are once, few and many counts, or a class for expanded clones, and some rows have none.

abundance: -; len: 16; d_gene: TRBD2; v_gene: TRBV10-1; j_gene: TRBJ2-3; CDR3aa: CASSARLAGPTDTQYF; CDR3nt: TGCGCCAGCAGTGCCCGACTAGCGGGGCCCACAGATACGCAGTATTTT
abundance: -; len: 14; d_gene: -; v_gene: TRBV7-9; j_gene: TRBJ1-3; CDR3aa: CASTTPLGGNTIYF; CDR3nt: TGTGCCAGCACCACGCCACTAGGTGGAAACACCATATATTTT
abundance: -; len: 13; d_gene: -; v_gene: TRBV5-4; j_gene: TRBJ1-1; CDR3aa: CASSYLGQGEAFF; CDR3nt: TGTGCCAGCAGCTACTTGGGGCAGGGTGAAGCTTTCTTT
abundance: once; len: 15; d_gene: TRBD1; v_gene: TRBV27; j_gene: TRBJ1-3; CDR3aa: CASSFRGGAGNTIYF; CDR3nt: TGTGCCAGCAGTTTCCGAGGGGGCGCTGGAAACACCATATATTTT
abundance: -; len: 14; d_gene: -; v_gene: TRBV19; j_gene: TRBJ1-1; CDR3aa: CASSWDTSRSEAFF; CDR3nt: TGTGCCAGTAGCTGGGACACCTCAAGGTCCGAAGCTTTCTTT
abundance: few; len: 16; d_gene: -; v_gene: TRBV6-5; j_gene: TRBJ1-2; CDR3aa: CASSYLTPALNYGYTF; CDR3nt: TGTGCCAGCAGTTATTTAACCCCCGCTCTTAACTATGGCTACACCTTC
abundance: -; len: 13; d_gene: -; v_gene: TRBV18; j_gene: TRBJ2-5; CDR3aa: CASSPDSQETQYF; CDR3nt: TGTGCCAGCTCACCAGACAGCCAAGAGACCCAGTACTTC
abundance: -; len: 12; d_gene: -; v_gene: TRBV2; j_gene: TRBJ2-3; CDR3aa: CASSRITDTQYF; CDR3nt: TGTGCCAGCAGTAGAATCACAGATACGCAGTATTTT
abundance: -; len: 13; d_gene: TRBD1; v_gene: TRBV5-6; j_gene: TRBJ2-1; CDR3aa: CASSRTGHNEQFF; CDR3nt: TGTGCCAGCAGCCGGACAGGTCATAATGAGCAGTTCTTC
abundance: -; len: 17; d_gene: -; v_gene: TRBV7-2; j_gene: TRBJ2-2; CDR3aa: CASSLGGMVANTGELFF; CDR3nt: TGTGCCAGCAGCCTGGGGGGAATGGTCGCGAACACCGGGGAGCTGTTTTTT
abundance: -; len: 13; d_gene: -; v_gene: TRBV6-5; j_gene: TRBJ2-1; CDR3aa: CASSSPSYNEQFF; CDR3nt: TGTGCCAGCAGTTCCCCATCTTACAATGAGCAGTTCTTC
abundance: -; len: 17; d_gene: -; v_gene: TRBV5-1; j_gene: TRBJ2-6; CDR3aa: CASSLEGRNSGANVLTF; CDR3nt: TGCGCCAGCAGCTTGGAAGGACGGAACTCTGGGGCCAACGTCCTGACTTTC
abundance: -; len: 14; d_gene: TRBD1; v_gene: TRBV27; j_gene: TRBJ1-2; CDR3aa: CASRRDRVLGGYTF; CDR3nt: TGTGCCAGCAGAAGGGACAGGGTGTTGGGGGGCTACACCTTC
abundance: -; len: 14; d_gene: -; v_gene: TRBV28; j_gene: TRBJ2-1; CDR3aa: CASSFRVRDNEQFF; CDR3nt: TGTGCCAGCAGTTTCCGCGTGAGGGACAATGAGCAGTTCTTC
abundance: few; len: 15; d_gene: -; v_gene: TRBV7-9; j_gene: TRBJ1-5; CDR3aa: CASSPKSYSNQPQHF; CDR3nt: TGTGCCAGCAGCCCAAAGAGTTATAGCAATCAGCCCCAGCATTTT
abundance: -; len: 9; d_gene: -; v_gene: TRBV19; j_gene: TRBJ1-6; CDR3aa: CASPQNLHF; CDR3nt: TGTGCCAGTCCCCAAAACCTCCACTTT
abundance: -; len: 15; d_gene: TRBD1; v_gene: TRBV10-2; j_gene: TRBJ1-4; CDR3aa: CASRRGQGGNEKLFF; CDR3nt: TGCGCCAGCAGGAGAGGACAGGGAGGAAATGAAAAACTGTTTTTT
abundance: -; len: 15; d_gene: -; v_gene: TRBV30; j_gene: TRBJ1-4; CDR3aa: CAWSVLGGWNEKLFF; CDR3nt: TGTGCATGGAGTGTACTGGGGGGATGGAATGAAAAACTGTTTTTT
abundance: -; len: 17; d_gene: -; v_gene: TRBV19; j_gene: TRBJ1-2; CDR3aa: CASSSAKGGSGNYGYTF; CDR3nt: TGTGCCAGTAGTAGCGCAAAAGGGGGAAGCGGTAACTATGGCTACACCTTC
abundance: -; len: 13; d_gene: -; v_gene: TRBV7-6; j_gene: TRBJ1-4; CDR3aa: CASSRQVGEKLFF; CDR3nt: TGTGCCAGCAGCCGGCAGGTCGGGGAAAAACTGTTTTTT
abundance: -; len: 15; d_gene: -; v_gene: TRBV5-4; j_gene: TRBJ1-3; CDR3aa: CASSLGREIGNTIYF; CDR3nt: TGTGCCAGCAGCTTGGGCAGGGAGATTGGAAACACCATATATTTT
abundance: -; len: 13; d_gene: TRBD1; v_gene: TRBV4-3; j_gene: TRBJ1-6; CDR3aa: CASRRDRGSPLHF; CDR3nt: TGCGCCAGCAGACGCGACAGGGGTTCACCCCTCCACTTT
abundance: -; len: 14; d_gene: -; v_gene: TRBV5-6; j_gene: TRBJ2-7; CDR3aa: CASSLNVFSYEQYF; CDR3nt: TGTGCCAGCAGCTTGAACGTTTTCTCCTACGAGCAGTACTTC
abundance: -; len: 14; d_gene: -; v_gene: TRBV6-6; j_gene: TRBJ1-1; CDR3aa: CASSYQDRGTEAFF; CDR3nt: TGTGCCAGCAGTTACCAGGACAGAGGGACTGAAGCTTTCTTT
abundance: once; len: 14; d_gene: -; v_gene: TRBV2; j_gene: TRBJ1-1; CDR3aa: CASSERAGLIIAFF; CDR3nt: TGTGCCAGCAGTGAACGGGCAGGGTTAATTATAGCTTTCTTT
abundance: few; len: 15; d_gene: TRBD1; v_gene: TRBV27; j_gene: TRBJ1-5; CDR3aa: CASSLNRGYNQPQHF; CDR3nt: TGTGCCAGCAGTTTAAACAGGGGTTACAATCAGCCCCAGCATTTT
abundance: -; len: 18; d_gene: -; v_gene: TRBV5-6; j_gene: TRBJ1-4; CDR3aa: CASSPHSGLHGGNEKLFF; CDR3nt: TGTGCCAGCAGCCCACATTCCGGGCTCCACGGGGGTAATGAAAAACTGTTTTTT
abundance: -; len: 16; d_gene: TRBD2; v_gene: TRBV7-9; j_gene: TRBJ2-7; CDR3aa: CASSPRTSGNAYEQYF; CDR3nt: TGTGCCAGCAGCCCCCGTACTAGCGGGAATGCCTACGAGCAGTACTTC
abundance: -; len: 13; d_gene: TRBD1; v_gene: TRBV10-3; j_gene: TRBJ1-2; CDR3aa: CAIRATGAHGYTF; CDR3nt: TGTGCCATCAGGGCGACAGGGGCGCATGGCTACACCTTC
abundance: -; len: 15; d_gene: TRBD1; v_gene: TRBV6-5; j_gene: TRBJ2-3; CDR3aa: CASSGQGKVADTQYF; CDR3nt: TGTGCCAGCAGTGGACAGGGGAAGGTCGCAGATACGCAGTATTTT
abundance: -; len: 19; d_gene: -; v_gene: TRBV6-1; j_gene: TRBJ1-3; CDR3aa: CASSEGVRLGAYSGNTIYF; CDR3nt: TGTGCCAGCAGCGAAGGGGTTAGGTTGGGGGCCTACTCTGGAAACACCATATATTTT
abundance: -; len: 12; d_gene: -; v_gene: TRBV5-1; j_gene: TRBJ1-1; CDR3aa: CASSLVGTEAFF; CDR3nt: TGCGCCAGCAGCTTGGTGGGGACTGAAGCTTTCTTT
abundance: -; len: 14; d_gene: -; v_gene: TRBV7-6; j_gene: TRBJ2-2; CDR3aa: CASRRLVNTGELFF; CDR3nt: TGTGCCAGCAGGAGACTAGTAAACACCGGGGAGCTGTTTTTT
abundance: once; len: 12; d_gene: TRBD2; v_gene: TRBV29-1; j_gene: TRBJ2-2; CDR3aa: CSAGLAGGELFF; CDR3nt: TGCAGCGCCGGACTAGCCGGAGGGGAGCTGTTTTTT
abundance: -; len: 13; d_gene: -; v_gene: TRBV6-5; j_gene: TRBJ2-5; CDR3aa: CASSYNHGSGQYF; CDR3nt: TGTGCCAGCAGTTACAATCATGGGAGCGGCCAGTACTTC
abundance: -; len: 14; d_gene: -; v_gene: TRBV9; j_gene: TRBJ2-3; CDR3aa: CASSLGGATDTQYF; CDR3nt: TGTGCCAGCAGCTTAGGGGGGGCCACAGATACGCAGTATTTT
abundance: -; len: 14; d_gene: TRBD2; v_gene: TRBV4-2; j_gene: TRBJ2-7; CDR3aa: CASSFDGGNDEQYF; CDR3nt: TGTGCCAGCAGCTTCGACGGGGGGAACGACGAGCAGTACTTC
abundance: -; len: 14; d_gene: -; v_gene: TRBV7-3; j_gene: TRBJ2-3; CDR3aa: CASSFDSSTDTQYF; CDR3nt: TGTGCCAGCAGCTTCGACAGTAGCACAGATACGCAGTATTTT
abundance: -; len: 15; d_gene: TRBD1; v_gene: TRBV28; j_gene: TRBJ1-5; CDR3aa: CASSPQAGGELPQHF; CDR3nt: TGTGCCAGCAGTCCCCAAGCAGGGGGTGAGTTGCCCCAGCATTTT
abundance: -; len: 15; d_gene: -; v_gene: TRBV2; j_gene: TRBJ2-2; CDR3aa: CASSTPAAVAGELFF; CDR3nt: TGTGCCAGCAGCACCCCGGCAGCGGTGGCCGGGGAGCTGTTTTTT
abundance: -; len: 18; d_gene: -; v_gene: TRBV2; j_gene: TRBJ2-6; CDR3aa: CASSSLIYRYKSGQRLTF; CDR3nt: TGTGCCAGCAGTTCGCTCATTTACCGATACAAATCGGGCCAACGTCTGACTTTC
abundance: -; len: 15; d_gene: TRBD2; v_gene: TRBV28; j_gene: TRBJ2-1; CDR3aa: CASRAPGGPFWEQFF; CDR3nt: TGTGCCAGCAGGGCCCCGGGGGGGCCATTCTGGGAGCAGTTCTTC
abundance: -; len: 14; d_gene: -; v_gene: TRBV6-1; j_gene: TRBJ2-5; CDR3aa: CASSEWGSRETQYF; CDR3nt: TGTGCCAGCAGTGAATGGGGTAGTCGAGAGACCCAGTACTTC
abundance: -; len: 12; d_gene: -; v_gene: TRBV27; j_gene: TRBJ1-1; CDR3aa: CASSTSGTGAFF; CDR3nt: TGTGCCAGCAGCACTTCCGGGACGGGAGCTTTCTTT
abundance: -; len: 14; d_gene: -; v_gene: TRBV5-5; j_gene: TRBJ2-5; CDR3aa: CASSLAHEQETQYF; CDR3nt: TGTGCCAGCAGCTTGGCCCACGAACAAGAGACCCAGTACTTC
abundance: once; len: 17; d_gene: -; v_gene: TRBV19; j_gene: TRBJ1-2; CDR3aa: CASSIGAGTPGNYGYTF; CDR3nt: TGTGCCAGTAGTATCGGAGCGGGGACACCCGGGAACTATGGCTACACCTTC
abundance: -; len: 11; d_gene: -; v_gene: TRBV6-4; j_gene: TRBJ2-1; CDR3aa: CASRANNEQFF; CDR3nt: TGTGCCAGCAGGGCCAACAATGAGCAGTTCTTC
abundance: few; len: 14; d_gene: TRBD2; v_gene: TRBV11-2; j_gene: TRBJ2-3; CDR3aa: CASSSRAGGYTQYF; CDR3nt: TGTGCCAGCAGCTCCCGAGCGGGGGGGTATACGCAGTATTTT
abundance: -; len: 14; d_gene: TRBD2; v_gene: TRBV28; j_gene: TRBJ2-2; CDR3aa: CASRPGLATGELFF; CDR3nt: TGTGCCAGCCGACCGGGACTAGCGACCGGGGAGCTGTTTTTT
abundance: -; len: 13; d_gene: -; v_gene: TRBV19; j_gene: TRBJ2-3; CDR3aa: CASSRGMGDTQYF; CDR3nt: TGTGCCAGTAGTAGGGGCATGGGGGATACGCAGTATTTT
abundance: -; len: 14; d_gene: TRBD1; v_gene: TRBV19; j_gene: TRBJ2-1; CDR3aa: CASSIGTGYNEQFF; CDR3nt: TGTGCCAGTAGTATTGGGACAGGCTACAATGAGCAGTTCTTC
abundance: -; len: 15; d_gene: TRBD1; v_gene: TRBV7-9; j_gene: TRBJ1-4; CDR3aa: CASSPQGGTNEKLFF; CDR3nt: TGTGCCAGCAGCCCCCAGGGGGGGACTAATGAAAAACTGTTTTTT
abundance: -; len: 16; d_gene: TRBD1; v_gene: TRBV18; j_gene: TRBJ2-2; CDR3aa: CASSPRTGSFTGELFF; CDR3nt: TGTGCCAGCTCACCCCGGACAGGGTCGTTCACCGGGGAGCTGTTTTTT
abundance: -; len: 16; d_gene: -; v_gene: TRBV4-3; j_gene: TRBJ2-6; CDR3aa: CASSQGIGSGANVLTF; CDR3nt: TGCGCCAGCAGCCAAGGGATAGGCTCTGGGGCCAACGTCCTGACTTTC
abundance: -; len: 14; d_gene: -; v_gene: TRBV6-4; j_gene: TRBJ2-1; CDR3aa: CASSAGGAINEQFF; CDR3nt: TGTGCCAGCAGTGCGGGGGGCGCAATAAATGAGCAGTTCTTC
abundance: -; len: 14; d_gene: TRBD1; v_gene: TRBV10-3; j_gene: TRBJ2-5; CDR3aa: CAIRPGQGQGAQYF; CDR3nt: TGTGCCATCCGCCCAGGACAGGGGCAAGGGGCCCAGTACTTC
abundance: -; len: 13; d_gene: -; v_gene: TRBV27; j_gene: TRBJ1-2; CDR3aa: CASSSIRGVGYTF; CDR3nt: TGTGCCAGCTCCTCGATCCGGGGGGTCGGCTACACCTTC
abundance: -; len: 16; d_gene: -; v_gene: TRBV6-4; j_gene: TRBJ2-6; CDR3aa: CASSDSEASGANVLTF; CDR3nt: TGTGCCAGCAGTGACTCAGAGGCCTCTGGGGCCAACGTCCTGACTTTC
abundance: few; len: 18; d_gene: -; v_gene: TRBV25-1; j_gene: TRBJ1-2; CDR3aa: CASSRMRGAEDSNYGYTF; CDR3nt: TGTGCCAGCAGCCGAATGCGGGGGGCGGAGGATAGTAACTATGGCTACACCTTC
abundance: few; len: 21; d_gene: TRBD2; v_gene: TRBV4-1; j_gene: TRBJ2-3; CDR3aa: CASSQVVRTSGGLDDSGTQYF; CDR3nt: TGCGCCAGCAGCCAAGTTGTTAGGACTAGCGGGGGCCTGGACGACTCAGGCACGCAGTATTTT